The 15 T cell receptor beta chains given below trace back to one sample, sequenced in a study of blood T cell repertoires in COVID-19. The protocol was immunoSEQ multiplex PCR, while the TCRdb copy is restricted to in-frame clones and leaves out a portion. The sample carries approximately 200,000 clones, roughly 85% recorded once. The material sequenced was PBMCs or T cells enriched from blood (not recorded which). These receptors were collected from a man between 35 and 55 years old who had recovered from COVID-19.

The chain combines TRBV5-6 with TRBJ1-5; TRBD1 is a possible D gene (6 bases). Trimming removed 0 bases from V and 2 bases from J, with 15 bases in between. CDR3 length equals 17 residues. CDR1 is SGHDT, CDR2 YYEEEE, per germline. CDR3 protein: CASSLGVAGAGNQPQHF. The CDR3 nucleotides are TGTGCCAGCAGCTTGGGAGTTGCGGGGGCTGGCAATCAGCCCCAGCATTTT.

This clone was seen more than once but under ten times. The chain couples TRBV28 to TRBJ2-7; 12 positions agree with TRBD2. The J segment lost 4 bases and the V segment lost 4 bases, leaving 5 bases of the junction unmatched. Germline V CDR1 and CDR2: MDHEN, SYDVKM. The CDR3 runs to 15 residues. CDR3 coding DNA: TGTGCCAGCAGTTCCCTGACTAGCGGGGGATACGAGCAGTACTTC. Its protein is CASSSLTSGGYEQYF.

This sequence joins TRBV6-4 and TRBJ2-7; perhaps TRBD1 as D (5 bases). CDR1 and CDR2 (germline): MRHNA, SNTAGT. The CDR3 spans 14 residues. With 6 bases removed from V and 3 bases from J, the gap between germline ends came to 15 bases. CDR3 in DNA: TGTGCCAGCAGGAAGATTGACAGAAACTACGAGCAGTACTTC. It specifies CASRKIDRNYEQYF.

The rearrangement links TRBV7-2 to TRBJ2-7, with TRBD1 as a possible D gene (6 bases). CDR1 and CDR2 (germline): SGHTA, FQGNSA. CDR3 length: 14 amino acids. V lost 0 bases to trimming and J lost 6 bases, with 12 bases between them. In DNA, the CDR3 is TGTGCCAGCAGCTTAGCGTCAGGGGCAGGCGAGCAGTACTTC. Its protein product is CASSLASGAGEQYF.

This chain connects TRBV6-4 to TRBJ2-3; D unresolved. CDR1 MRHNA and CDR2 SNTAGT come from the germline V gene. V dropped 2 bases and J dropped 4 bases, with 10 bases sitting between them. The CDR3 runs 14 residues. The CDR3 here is CASSDVARADTQYF. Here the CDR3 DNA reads TGTGCCAGCAGTGACGTGGCACGGGCAGATACGCAGTATTTT.

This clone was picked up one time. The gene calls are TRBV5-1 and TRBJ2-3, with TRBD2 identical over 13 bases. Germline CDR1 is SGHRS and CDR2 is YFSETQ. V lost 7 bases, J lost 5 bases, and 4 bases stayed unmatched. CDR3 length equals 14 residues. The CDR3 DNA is TGCGCCAGCGCTGGACTAGCGGGAGAAGATACGCAGTATTTT. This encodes CASAGLAGEDTQYF.

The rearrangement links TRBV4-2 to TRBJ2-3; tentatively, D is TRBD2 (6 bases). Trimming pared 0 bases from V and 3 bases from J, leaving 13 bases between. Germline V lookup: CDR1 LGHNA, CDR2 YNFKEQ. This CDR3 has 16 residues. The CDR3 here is CASSQEVAEGTDTQYF. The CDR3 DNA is TGTGCCAGCAGCCAAGAAGTAGCGGAGGGGACAGATACGCAGTATTTT.

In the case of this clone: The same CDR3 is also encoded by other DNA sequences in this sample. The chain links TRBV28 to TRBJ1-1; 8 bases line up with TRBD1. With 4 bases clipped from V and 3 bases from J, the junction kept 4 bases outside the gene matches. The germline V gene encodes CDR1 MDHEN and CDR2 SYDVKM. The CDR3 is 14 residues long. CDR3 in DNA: TGTGCCAGCAGTTCCGGACAGGGAGACACTGAAGCTTTCTTT. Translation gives CASSSGQGDTEAFF.

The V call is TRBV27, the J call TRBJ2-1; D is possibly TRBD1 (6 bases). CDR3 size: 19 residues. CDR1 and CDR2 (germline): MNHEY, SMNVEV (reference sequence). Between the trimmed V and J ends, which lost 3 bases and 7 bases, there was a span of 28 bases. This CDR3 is CASSFRTSQGPRMGNEQFF. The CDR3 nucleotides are TGTGCCAGCAGTTTTCGGACCTCACAGGGCCCTAGAATGGGAAATGAGCAGTTCTTC.

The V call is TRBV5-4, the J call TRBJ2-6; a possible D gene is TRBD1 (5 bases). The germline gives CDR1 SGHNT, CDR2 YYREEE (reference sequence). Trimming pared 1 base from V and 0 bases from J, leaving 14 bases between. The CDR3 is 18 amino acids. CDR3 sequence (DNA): TGTGCCAGCAGCTTGCTCGGCAGGGCGATCTCTGGGGCCAACGTCCTGACTTTC. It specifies CASSLLGRAISGANVLTF.

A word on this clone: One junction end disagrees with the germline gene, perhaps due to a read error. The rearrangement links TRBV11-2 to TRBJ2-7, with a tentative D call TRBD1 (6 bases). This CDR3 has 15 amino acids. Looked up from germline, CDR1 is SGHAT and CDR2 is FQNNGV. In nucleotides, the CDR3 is TGTGCCAGCAGCGTAGAGGAGGACAGAGCCTACGAGCAGTACTTC. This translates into CASSVEEDRAYEQYF.

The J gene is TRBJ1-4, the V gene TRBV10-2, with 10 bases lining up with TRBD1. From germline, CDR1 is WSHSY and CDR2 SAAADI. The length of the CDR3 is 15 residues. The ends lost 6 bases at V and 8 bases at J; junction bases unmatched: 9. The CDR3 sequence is CASRSTGGSREKLFF. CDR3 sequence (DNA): TGCGCCAGCAGGTCGACAGGGGGCAGTCGGGAAAAACTGTTTTTT.

CDR3 region: CASSQSSGSDEQYF. The CDR3 nucleotides read TGCGCCAGCAGCCAATCTAGCGGGAGTGACGAGCAGTACTTC. The chain joins TRBV5-1 to TRBJ2-7; TRBD2 aligns across 10 bases. The junction had 6 bases not matched to a gene; V was cut back by 4 bases and J by 5 bases. CDR1 is SGHRS, CDR2 YFSETQ, per germline. The CDR3 covers 14 residues.

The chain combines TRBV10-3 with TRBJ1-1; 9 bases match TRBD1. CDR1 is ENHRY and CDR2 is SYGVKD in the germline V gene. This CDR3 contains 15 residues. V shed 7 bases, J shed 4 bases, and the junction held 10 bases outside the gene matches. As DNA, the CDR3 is TGTGCCATCATGGGGGACAGGGACGGTAGCACTGAAGCTTTCTTT. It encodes CAIMGDRDGSTEAFF.

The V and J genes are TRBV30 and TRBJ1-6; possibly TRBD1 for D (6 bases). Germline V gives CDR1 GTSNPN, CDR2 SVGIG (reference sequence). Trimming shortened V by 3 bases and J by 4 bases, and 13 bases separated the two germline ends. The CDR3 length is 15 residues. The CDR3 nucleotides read TGTGCCTGGAGGGTCGGGACACTTTATAATTCACCCCTCCACTTT. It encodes CAWRVGTLYNSPLHF.